The 26 T cell receptor beta chains reported below all come from one sample, sequenced in a study of blood T cell repertoires in COVID-19. Assay: immunoSEQ multiplex PCR; the TCRdb copy retains only in-frame clones and omits some. The sample records about 200,000 clones, approximately 84% being singletons. Sample: peripheral blood. All receptors derive from a human donor with acute or convalescent COVID-19. The donor label of this sample is uncertain.

The CDR3: CASSYLGTRGDEQYF. CDR3 DNA: TGTGCCAGCAGTTATCTGGGGACTAGGGGCGACGAGCAGTACTTC. The genes are TRBV6-2 or TRBV6-3 and TRBJ2-7; 8 positions match TRBD2. V shed 3 bases, J shed 5 bases, and the junction held 9 bases outside the gene matches. The CDR3 runs 15 residues. Germline V lookup: CDR1 MNHEY, CDR2 SVGEGT.

V and J are TRBV7-3 and TRBJ1-6, with TRBD1 matching 10 bases. With V trimmed by 5 bases and J by 10 bases, 8 bases remained unmatched. The CDR3 has 15 residues. Germline CDR1 and CDR2: SGHTA and FQGTGA. The CDR3 DNA is TGTGCCAGCAGCCGGTCCGGGACAGGGGACTCACCCCTCCACTTT. Encoded protein: CASSRSGTGDSPLHF.

Here the CDR3 reads CASSSETNVPQYF. CDR3 DNA: TGTGCCAGCAGCTCTGAGACAAACGTACCGCAGTACTTC. The chain is built from TRBV7-9 and TRBJ2-7, with D uncertain. Germline V gene data show CDR1 as SEHNR and CDR2 as FQNEAQ (reference sequence). The CDR3 contains 13 residues. V shed 4 bases and J shed 9 bases, with 16 bases lying between them.

The rearrangement joins TRBV7-6 to TRBJ2-2; 8 bases line up with TRBD1. This CDR3 comprises 16 residues. The germline gives CDR1 SGHVS, CDR2 FNYEAQ. V shed 5 bases, J shed 3 bases, and the junction held 8 bases outside the gene matches. The chain's CDR3 is CASSPSTGVDTGELFF. The CDR3 DNA reads as TGTGCCAGCAGCCCCTCGACAGGGGTGGACACCGGGGAGCTGTTTTTT.

The V gene is TRBV25-1, the J gene TRBJ2-7, with 9 nucleotides matching TRBD2. The CDR3 spans 13 residues. The V and J ends lost 9 bases and 3 bases, in that order; junction bases with no gene match: 6. Per the germline V gene, CDR1 is MGHDK and CDR2 is SYGVNS. CDR3 protein: CASRNSGSYEQYF. Written as DNA, the CDR3 is TGTGCCAGTCGAAATAGCGGGAGCTACGAGCAGTACTTC.

V gene TRBV27 combines with J gene TRBJ1-5, with 7 bases identical to TRBD1. The CDR3 runs to 13 residues. J gave up 6 bases and V 8 bases, and 7 bases lay outside the gene matches. CDR1 is MNHEY, CDR2 SMNVEV, per germline (reference sequence). CDR3 loop: CASGDRESQPQHF. The CDR3 coding sequence is TGTGCCAGCGGCGACAGGGAGAGTCAGCCCCAGCATTTT.

V gene TRBV7-3 combines with J gene TRBJ1-2; a possible D gene is TRBD1 (6 bases). With 5 bases removed from V and 8 bases from J, the gap between germline ends came to 15 bases. Per germline, CDR1 SGHTA and CDR2 FQGTGA. The CDR3 is made up of 13 amino acids. The CDR3 DNA follows: TGTGCCAGCAGCCTAAGGGGGGGCCAAGGCTACACCTTC. The encoded protein is CASSLRGGQGYTF.

The gene calls are TRBV3-1 (or the pseudogene TRBV3-2) and TRBJ2-3, with 15 bases fitting TRBD2. CDR1 is LGHDT, CDR2 YNNKEL, per germline (reference sequence). V was pared by 3 bases and J by 3 bases, with 7 bases of the junction left unmatched. There are 18 residues in the CDR3. The CDR3 coding sequence is TGTGCCAGCAGCCACTCCGGGACTAGCGGGAGGCAAACAGATACGCAGTATTTT. It yields the protein CASSHSGTSGRQTDTQYF.

This clone has only a few counts. The rearrangement uses TRBV27 and TRBJ2-6; D is unresolved. The germline CDR1 and CDR2 sequences are MNHEY and SMNVEV (reference sequence). The germline V and J ends were trimmed by 3 bases and 0 bases, with 6 bases remaining between them. The CDR3 loop spans 15 amino acids. This chain's CDR3 is CASSFLSSGANVLTF. The DNA of the CDR3 is TGTGCCAGCAGTTTCCTCAGCTCTGGGGCCAACGTCCTGACTTTC.

In nucleotides, the CDR3 is TGTGCCACCTTATCGGGTCTCGTGGGAGGCAATGAGCAGTTCTTC. Encoded protein: CATLSGLVGGNEQFF. This chain joins TRBV18 and TRBJ2-1; D is perhaps TRBD2 (6 bases). Germline CDR1 reads KGHSH; CDR2 reads LQKENI. The CDR3 covers 15 residues. Trimming took off 10 bases at V and 6 bases at J, with 22 bases between the two ends.

This chain connects TRBV5-1 to TRBJ1-2; 9 positions match TRBD1. The V and J ends lost 3 bases and 3 bases, in that order; junction bases with no gene match: 9. The germline CDR1 and CDR2 sequences are SGHRS and YFSETQ. The CDR3 is made up of 16 amino acids. The CDR3 bases are TGCGCCAGCAGCTGGGGTGAACAGGGGGCAGACTATGGCTACACCTTC. Protein: CASSWGEQGADYGYTF.

V is TRBV19 and J is TRBJ2-1; 11 bases agree with TRBD2. Looked up from germline, CDR1 is LNHDA and CDR2 is SQIVND (reference sequence). The CDR3 length is 17 residues. V trimming: 1 base; J trimming: 5 bases; junction bases outside the gene matches: 7. The CDR3 sequence is CASSIGLLAGGDNEQFF. Written as DNA, the CDR3 is TGTGCCAGTAGTATAGGACTCCTAGCGGGAGGAGACAATGAGCAGTTCTTC.

The gene calls are TRBV10-3 and TRBJ2-1; D unresolved. Per germline, CDR1 ENHRY and CDR2 SYGVKD. The CDR3 sequence is 14 residues long. Trimming took 5 bases from V and 6 from J, leaving 14 bases between them. The CDR3 sequence is CAISPGGNSNEQFF. The CDR3 DNA reads TGTGCCATCAGTCCCGGTGGTAATAGCAATGAGCAGTTCTTC.

The V call is TRBV21-1, the J call TRBJ2-2; TRBD2, the D gene given by the table, was not confirmed from the DNA. TRBV21-1 is listed as a pseudogene. The CDR3 consists of 13 residues. CDR3 DNA: TGTGCCAGCGCGCGGACGAACACCGGGGAGCTGTTTTTT. This encodes CASARTNTGELFF.

This clone was found a few times. This sequence joins TRBV7-6 and TRBJ2-2; 12 bases map to TRBD2. The CDR3 length is 17 residues. Germline-derived CDR1 and CDR2 are SGHVS and FNYEAQ. V lost 3 bases to trimming and J lost 6 bases; unmatched junction nucleotides: 8. The CDR3 loop is CASSLFLAGGFPGELFF. The CDR3 DNA reads TGTGCCAGCAGCTTGTTTCTAGCGGGAGGGTTCCCCGGGGAGCTGTTTTTT. Full variable domain (rest looked up from reference TRBV7-6 and TRBJ2-2): GAGVSQSPRYKVTKRGQDVALRCDPISGHVSLYWYRQALGQGPEFLTYFNYEAQQDKSGLPNDRFSAERPEGSISTLTIQRTEQRDSAMYRCASSLFLAGGFPGELFFGEGSRLTVL.

The CDR3 here is CASSLGRGQSRDYGYTF. For the CDR3, the DNA is TGTGCCAGCAGCTTAGGAAGGGGCCAAAGTCGGGACTATGGCTACACCTTC. This chain links TRBV7-2 with TRBJ1-2, with D possibly TRBD1 on 5 matching bases. This CDR3 spans 17 amino acids. In germline, CDR1 is SGHTA, CDR2 FQGNSA. V dropped 1 base and J dropped 3 bases, with 18 bases sitting between them.

The V and J genes are TRBV18 and TRBJ2-2, with D possibly matching TRBD1 (6 bases). Trimming took off 6 bases at V and 4 bases at J, with 12 bases between the two ends. CDR3 length equals 14 residues. Germline-derived CDR1 and CDR2 are KGHSH and LQKENI. The CDR3 nucleotides are TGTGCCAGCTCCTTATTGGACAGCACCGGGGAGCTGTTTTTT. Translation gives CASSLLDSTGELFF.

This chain connects TRBV12-3 or TRBV12-4 to TRBJ1-2; no firm D call. The CDR3 has 13 amino acids. V shed 7 bases and J shed 3 bases, with 12 bases lying between them. CDR3 sequence: CASNARRDYGYTF. The CDR3 bases are TGTGCCAGCAACGCCAGACGGGACTATGGCTACACCTTC.

In this sample, this clone turned up a few times. V is TRBV5-4 and J is TRBJ1-1; no firm D call. Germline V gene lookup returns CDR1 SGHNT and CDR2 YYREEE (reference sequence). The CDR3 covers 16 residues. Trimming pared 0 bases from V and 1 base from J, leaving 13 bases between. The CDR3 loop reads CASSLDRGARNTEAFF. As DNA, the CDR3 is TGTGCCAGCAGCTTGGATCGTGGCGCTAGGAACACTGAAGCTTTCTTT.

The chain couples TRBV2 to TRBJ2-1; 10 positions agree with TRBD2. Trimming cost V 6 bases and J 6 bases; bases outside gene matches: 5. Germline CDR1 SNHLY, CDR2 FYNNEI. This CDR3 has 14 residues. CDR3 bases: TGTGCCAGCAGACCCGGGACTAGCGCCAATGAGCAGTTCTTC. Translation gives CASRPGTSANEQFF.

This rearrangement joins TRBV6-1 to TRBJ2-3; possibly TRBD2 for D (6 bases). V lost 1 base, J lost 0 bases, and 11 bases lay in between. The CDR3 covers 16 residues. Looked up from germline, CDR1 is MNHNS and CDR2 is SASEGT. For the CDR3, the DNA is TGTGCCAGCAGTGAAGTAGGTCTAGCGAGCACAGATACGCAGTATTTT. As protein: CASSEVGLASTDTQYF.

This chain uses TRBV6-6 with TRBJ2-1; 9 nucleotides align to TRBD1. This CDR3 spans 14 amino acids. Trimming removed 10 bases from V and 2 bases from J; junction bases left unmatched: 6. Germline V gives CDR1 MNHNY, CDR2 SVGAGI (reference sequence). The CDR3 nucleotides read TGTGCCACCACAGGGACAGGGACCTACAATGAGCAGTTCTTC. Translating it yields CATTGTGTYNEQFF.

The chain joins TRBV18 to TRBJ2-3, with D possibly matching TRBD2 (6 bases). Per germline, CDR1 KGHSH and CDR2 LQKENI. V was pared by 1 base and J by 1 base, with 9 bases between. The CDR3 is made up of 15 amino acids. CDR3 amino acids: CASSPLSGGTDTQYF. The DNA of the CDR3 is TGTGCCAGCTCACCACTTTCGGGAGGCACAGATACGCAGTATTTT.

The chain is built from TRBV27 and TRBJ2-7, with 9 bases aligning to TRBD2. With V trimmed by 2 bases and J by 12 bases, 5 bases remained unmatched. This CDR3 spans 12 amino acids. CDR1 is MNHEY and CDR2 is SMNVEV in the germline V gene (reference sequence). CDR3 in DNA: TGTGCCAGCAGTTTAAATGGGGGACTAGCGTACTTC. This codes for CASSLNGGLAYF.

Only one count was recorded for this clone. V is TRBV25-1 and J is TRBJ2-1; the D gene is possibly TRBD1 (6 bases). There are 15 residues in the CDR3. V lost 3 bases, J lost 0 bases, and 9 bases lay in between. CDR1 MGHDK and CDR2 SYGVNS come from the germline V gene. The CDR3 is CASSERGSSYNEQFF. CDR3 in DNA: TGTGCCAGCAGTGAGAGGGGGAGCTCCTACAATGAGCAGTTCTTC. Together with reference TRBV25-1 and TRBJ2-1, the CDR3 gives the full variable domain: EADIYQTPRYLVIGTGKKITLECSQTMGHDKMYWYQQDPGMELHLIHYSYGVNSTEKGDLSSESTVSRIRTEHFPLTLESARPSHTSQYLCASSERGSSYNEQFFGPGTRLTVL.

This clone came up a few times. V is TRBV19 and J is TRBJ1-1; D uncertain. From germline, CDR1 is LNHDA and CDR2 SQIVND (reference sequence). Trimming stripped 5 bases from V and 1 base from J, with 11 bases between. This CDR3 comprises 14 residues. CDR3 region: CASSLTVPNTEAFF. The CDR3 bases are TGTGCCAGTAGTCTCACGGTCCCGAACACTGAAGCTTTCTTT.